The present T cell receptor (beta chain) was sequenced within a study of T cell changes during pregnancy in multiple sclerosis. The protocol was immunoSEQ multiplex PCR, while the TCRdb copy is restricted to in-frame clones and leaves out a portion. The repertoire holds tens of thousands of clones, with roughly nine tenths as singletons. The CDR3 is 17 residues long. V was pared by 5 bases and J by 5 bases, with 10 bases of the junction left unmatched. CDR1 and CDR2 from the germline V gene are SNHLY and FYNNEI. This chain connects TRBV2 to TRBJ2-2, with 11 bases fitting TRBD2. The material was CD4+ T cells from peripheral blood mononuclear cells, obtained in the first trimester of pregnancy. This receptor was identified in a female donor with multiple sclerosis, enrolled in a pregnancy study. CDR3 region: CASSRGGLAVNTGELFF. In DNA form, the CDR3 reads TGTGCCAGCAGTAGGGGGGGACTAGCGGTAAATACCGGGGAGCTGTTTTTT.